Listed here are 2 T cell receptor beta chains from one sample, sequenced in a study of T cells in Graves' hyperthyroidism and ophthalmopathy. The source material, RNA transcripts, was used to amplify TCR beta CDR3 regions. HTBI primers were the set used in a first-round RT-PCR of the TCR CDR3. TCRdb independently ran MiXCR on the multiplex PCR reads; one entry per CDR3 protein. The table lists about 540,000 distinct CDR3 sequences, around 46% of them singletons. The sample consisted of peripheral blood or thyroid tissue (not recorded which). The receptors derive from a young woman with Graves' hyperthyroidism.

The V call is TRBV7-2, the J call TRBJ1-5; a weak D match, TRBD1 (5 bases). The V and J ends lost 3 bases and 0 bases respectively, with 18 bases between them. Germline V gene data show CDR1 as SGHTA and CDR2 as FQGNSA. This CDR3 is 18 amino acids long. CDR3 in DNA: TGTGCCAGCAGCTTGGTGGGGGAGGGCCTCTATAGCAATCAGCCCCAGCATTTT. It specifies CASSLVGEGLYSNQPQHF.

In its sample, this clonotype was seen a few times. The CDR3 region has the DNA TGCAGTGCTACCGGGACAGGGCACAATGAGCAGTTCTTC. It encodes CSATGTGHNEQFF. The V gene is TRBV20-1, the J gene TRBJ2-7; TRBD1 matches 9 bases. The J call may be wrong; the DNA end is better matched by TRBJ2-1. Germline V CDR1 and CDR2: DFQATT, SNEGSKA (reference sequence). The CDR3 extends over 13 amino acids.